This TCR beta chain emerged from a study of shared clonotypes between healthy human individuals. Study-wide background: Per-donor plates numbered three CD4 naive, three CD4 memory, two CD8 naive and one CD8 memory. Study outcomes and limitations: Clonotypes shared by all four donors outscored non-shared clonotypes in generation probability.

Details on this clone: Antigen unknown.

Here immunoSEQ multiplex PCR was the method, and the copy in TCRdb shows in-frame clones only, minus some. Here the sample spans some 1 million clones, about 75% being singletons. The germline CDR1 and CDR2 sequences are MNHEY and SVGAGI. The CDR3 sequence is 16 residues long. V lost 4 bases, J lost 0 bases, and 13 bases lay in between. The chain joins TRBV6-5 to TRBJ1-3; D not certain. The sequencing sample was made of memory CD4+ T cells sorted from blood. The sample's subset: CD45RA-negative fraction. The sequence was collected from a man aged 18 to 35 in good health. The CDR3 spells CASSSIIGRSGNTIYF. CDR3 nucleotide sequence: TGTGCCAGCAGTTCAATAATAGGACGCTCTGGAAACACCATATATTTT.